The present entry profiles one TCR beta chain with its context. The antigen this receptor binds is unknown. No quality values exist for individual bases; no much larger clone is one base distant. From its cysteine to its phenylalanine, the CDR3 spans 17 amino acids. CDR3 DNA only is kept here, 51 bases in frame from base 1. The germline V gene sets CDR1 to KGHSH and CDR2 to LQKENI. V sheds 3 bases and J sheds 4 bases, leaving 21 bases between their ends. The method was 5' RACE. Instrument used: NextSeq 500. In the TCR library protocol, unique molecular identifiers were attached to individual cDNA molecules to correct for PCR bias and sequencing error. Sequencing covered both TCR alpha and beta chains, and within each sample the abundances of alpha and beta sequences were tightly co-correlated. In the paper's pipeline: Decombinator V4 was used to annotate TCR sequences for V gene, J gene and CDR3. Expanded TCRs were defined as changing significantly between any two time points under a Poisson model with p below 0.0001. Abundances of TCRs were expressed as counts per million after normalisation to the total number of TCRs sequenced in each sample. TRAV1-2 paired with TRAJ12, TRAJ20 or TRAJ33 defined MAIT TCRs, while TRAV10 paired with TRAJ18 defined iNKT TCRs. VDJdb, accessed 1 November 2021, was searched for CMV, EBV and SARS-CoV-2 annotated TCRs, with TCRs annotated for multiple antigens excluded. Starting from the raw public reads, TCRdb applied fastp trimming at Q25, assembled clones with MiXCR and retained in-frame beta chains. CDR3 protein sequences are deduplicated, and each keeps its most common genes and DNA. The V and J calls reflect TCRdb's pipeline rather than the authors' work. The sample contains about 59,000 distinct CDR3 sequences, roughly an eighth of them found a single time. Of the sample, around 1.4% falls within the top ten clones.

A case-control design nested within a healthcare worker cohort in London, UK, was used, with weekly nasopharyngeal swab PCR tests and blood sampling performed. Healthcare workers were enrolled in the week of the UK lockdown, from 23 to 31 March 2020, and were followed every week for up to roughly 15 weeks. The data derive from a study of early T cells in non-severe SARS-CoV-2 infection (dated by TCRdb to the early 2020s). Regarding the research as a whole: Bulk RNA from unsorted whole blood was used for TCR sequencing, so alpha and beta chains could not be paired.

Summary of the overall study and its limitations: Matching against VDJdb was skewed toward anti-spike CD8 responses, likely underestimated virus-specific expansions, and missed private and CD4 specificities.

The clonotype was recovered from an adult who was a healthcare worker with PCR-confirmed SARS-CoV-2 infection or an uninfected control (not recorded which). The sequence is built from TRBV18 and TRBJ1-1; too little of a D gene remains to name it. Specimen: whole blood. CDR3 protein: CASSPSAEFGLGTEAFF. The DNA sequence is given as TGTGCCAGCTCACCGTCGGCAGAGTTCGGTCTAGGCACTGAAGCTTTCTTT.